A selection of T cell receptor beta chains follows, all from one sample in a study of cytomegalovirus exposure and HLA in healthy donors. Here immunoSEQ multiplex PCR was the method, and the copy in TCRdb shows in-frame clones only, minus some. Its listing shows approximately 110,000 clones. The specimen sequenced was PBMCs. The receptor source for this set is a middle-aged man in good health and CMV-seronegative. Both conserved end residues are part of each CDR3. A D gene is named only where the DNA matches it firmly.

d_call j_call v_call cdr3_aa cdr3_nt
. TRBJ1-2 TRBV11-1 CASSLVAGANGYTF TGTGCCAGCAGCTTAGTGGCAGGGGCCAATGGCTACACCTTC
. TRBJ2-7 TRBV9 CASSVSGGEEQYF TGTGCCAGCAGCGTTTCCGGTGGGGAGGAGCAGTACTTC
. TRBJ2-1 TRBV20-1 CSARQNNEQFF TGCAGTGCTCGACAAAACAATGAGCAGTTCTTC
. TRBJ1-6 TRBV11-2 CASSGGGDNSPLHF TGTGCCAGCAGCGGGGGCGGAGATAATTCACCCCTCCACTTT
. TRBJ2-7 TRBV7-9 CASSLNYEQYF TGTGCCAGCAGCCTCAATTACGAGCAGTACTTC
TRBD2 TRBJ2-5 TRBV7-8 CASSQTSGGASTRETQYF TGTGCCAGCAGCCAGACTAGCGGGGGGGCCTCCACCAGAGAGACCCAGTACTTC
TRBD2 TRBJ2-1 TRBV18 CASSNSLAGGHNEQFF TGTGCCAGCTCGAACTCTTTAGCGGGAGGGCACAATGAGCAGTTCTTC
. TRBJ2-6 TRBV15 CATSDSRANVLTF TGTGCCACCAGTGATTCTAGGGCCAACGTCCTGACTTTC
. TRBJ1-3 TRBV15 CATSKGVSAGNTIYF TGTGCCACCAGCAAGGGAGTAAGTGCTGGAAACACCATATATTTT
TRBD2 TRBJ2-2 TRBV2 CASSYSSGKNTGELFF TGTGCCAGCAGCTATAGTAGCGGGAAGAACACCGGGGAGCTGTTTTTT
TRBD2 TRBJ2-1 TRBV4-2 CASSQHRAGGPYNEQFF TGTGCCAGCAGCCAACATCGGGCGGGAGGGCCTTACAATGAGCAGTTCTTC
. TRBJ1-1 TRBV4-2 CASSQGPLWEAFF TGTGCCAGCAGCCAAGGCCCCCTATGGGAAGCTTTCTTT
TRBD2 TRBJ2-3 TRBV4-3 CASSQDGLAGGRVRDTQYF TGCGCCAGCAGCCAAGATGGGCTAGCGGGGGGCCGAGTCCGAGATACGCAGTATTTT
TRBD2 TRBJ2-1 TRBV9 CASSQIAGVWNEQFF TGTGCCAGCAGCCAAATAGCGGGAGTATGGAATGAGCAGTTCTTC
TRBD2 TRBJ2-7 TRBV7-2 CASSRLAGVNEQYF TGTGCCAGCAGCAGACTAGCGGGGGTAAACGAGCAGTACTTC
. TRBJ1-1 TRBV7-2 CASSTRTDNTEAFF TGTGCCAGCAGCACAAGGACAGACAACACTGAAGCTTTCTTT
. TRBJ1-1 TRBV14 CASSQDQTVVNKAFF TGTGCCAGCAGCCAAGACCAGACAGTCGTCAATAAGGCTTTCTTT
. TRBJ2-4 TRBV18 CASSQGQIAKNIQYF TGTGCCAGCTCACAGGGACAAATAGCCAAAAACATTCAGTACTTC
. TRBJ2-5 TRBV6-1 CASSELSAGSETQYF TGTGCCAGCAGTGAACTGTCTGCAGGGTCGGAGACCCAGTACTTC
. TRBJ2-7 TRBV5-4 CASSLNGGSVGEQYF TGTGCCAGCAGCTTGAACGGCGGAAGCGTGGGCGAGCAGTACTTC
. TRBJ2-5 TRBV7-9 CASSLVGGSPRETQYF TGTGCCAGCAGCTTAGTAGGGGGATCCCCTCGTGAGACCCAGTACTTC
TRBD1 TRBJ1-5 TRBV19 CASSTRTGTSNQPQHF TGTGCCAGTAGTACCCGGACAGGGACGAGCAATCAGCCCCAGCATTTT
TRBD1 TRBJ2-3 TRBV5-8 CASSPDRGDTDTQYF TGTGCCAGCAGCCCGGACAGGGGTGACACAGATACGCAGTATTTT
. TRBJ1-4 TRBV7-9 CASSRDWTTNEKLFF TGTGCCAGCAGCCGGGACTGGACAACTAATGAAAAACTGTTTTTT
TRBD1 TRBJ1-2 TRBV7-2 CASSPNQGVSSYGYTF TGTGCCAGCAGCCCCAATCAGGGGGTCTCCTCCTATGGCTACACCTTC
TRBD1 TRBJ1-4 TRBV5-1 CASSLTGTGLEKLFF TGCGCCAGCAGCTTAACCGGGACAGGGCTTGAAAAACTGTTTTTT
TRBD2 TRBJ2-7 TRBV4-3 CASSQVRSSGETYEQYF TGCGCCAGCAGCCAAGTAAGGTCAAGCGGGGAGACCTACGAGCAGTACTTC
. TRBJ1-2 TRBV4-1 CASSQATGMRYGYTF TGCGCCAGCAGCCAAGCTACAGGGATGAGGTATGGCTACACCTTC
. TRBJ2-7 TRBV15 CATSIGGDGREQYF TGTGCCACCAGCATAGGAGGGGACGGGCGGGAGCAGTACTTC
TRBD2 TRBJ2-1 TRBV7-6 CASSLDAGGGNEQFF TGTGCCAGCAGCTTAGACGCGGGAGGGGGAAATGAGCAGTTCTTC
. TRBJ2-2 TRBV4-3 CASSHSYPVPGELFF TGCGCCAGCAGCCATAGCTACCCGGTGCCCGGGGAGCTGTTTTTT
. TRBJ1-1 TRBV19 CASSIGGNEAFF TGTGCCAGTAGTATAGGAGGAAACGAAGCTTTCTTT
TRBD2 TRBJ2-3 TRBV9 CASSDPRQLAGGPTDTQYF TGTGCCAGCAGCGACCCAAGGCAGCTAGCGGGAGGCCCCACAGATACGCAGTATTTT
TRBD2 TRBJ2-1 TRBV4-2 CASSPTSGRSSYNEQFF TGTGCCAGCAGCCCGACTAGCGGGAGGAGCTCCTACAATGAGCAGTTCTTC
TRBD2 TRBJ2-3 TRBV2 CASSPGVAGGRDTQYF TGTGCCAGCAGCCCGGGGGTAGCGGGAGGACGGGATACGCAGTATTTT
TRBD2 TRBJ2-1 TRBV18 CASSPSLAGDLNEQFF TGTGCCAGCTCACCTTCACTAGCGGGAGATCTTAATGAGCAGTTCTTC
TRBD1 TRBJ1-2 TRBV5-5 CASSWGPDGTANYGYTF TGTGCCAGCAGCTGGGGTCCTGATGGGACAGCTAACTATGGCTACACCTTC
. TRBJ2-2 TRBV19 CASTSLGELFF TGTGCCAGTACGTCTCTCGGGGAGCTGTTTTTT
. TRBJ2-7 TRBV6-6 CASIAQGRTYEQYF TGTGCCAGCATTGCCCAGGGCAGAACCTACGAGCAGTACTTC
TRBD1 TRBJ2-3 TRBV4-1 CASSQEVVGTGGLDTQYF TGCGCCAGCAGCCAAGAAGTCGTCGGGACAGGGGGCTTGGATACGCAGTATTTT
. TRBJ2-2 TRBV5-1 CASSFRGNTGELFF TGCGCCAGCAGCTTCAGGGGGAACACCGGGGAGCTGTTTTTT
TRBD2 TRBJ2-3 TRBV14 CASSPGLGDTQYF TGTGCCAGCAGCCCCGGACTAGGAGATACGCAGTATTTT
TRBD2 TRBJ2-2 TRBV4-3 CASSQDVTGGAFGELFF TGCGCCAGCAGCCAAGATGTAACCGGGGGGGCGTTCGGGGAGCTGTTTTTT
TRBD2 TRBJ2-5 TRBV5-1 CASSLTSASGETQYF TGCGCCAGCAGCTTAACTAGCGCCAGCGGGGAGACCCAGTACTTC
TRBD1 TRBJ1-2 TRBV5-4 CASSWAGQGNYGYTF TGTGCCAGCAGCTGGGCGGGACAGGGGAACTATGGCTACACCTTC
TRBD1 TRBJ1-2 TRBV9 CASSAGDRGRMDYGYTF TGTGCCAGCAGCGCCGGCGACAGGGGGCGAATGGACTATGGCTACACCTTC
TRBD2 TRBJ2-7 TRBV5-1 CASSLEGTSGPYEQYF TGCGCCAGCAGCTTGGAGGGGACTAGCGGTCCCTACGAGCAGTACTTC
. TRBJ2-1 TRBV2 CASGTELNNEQFF TGTGCCAGCGGAACGGAGTTGAACAATGAGCAGTTCTTC
. TRBJ1-2 TRBV11-2 CASSFGGANYGYTF TGTGCCAGCAGCTTTGGGGGGGCTAACTATGGCTACACCTTC
TRBD1 TRBJ2-7 TRBV6-5 CASIRDRLGTEQYF TGTGCCAGCATTAGGGACAGGCTTGGGACCGAGCAGTACTTC
TRBD2 TRBJ2-7 TRBV27 CASRRGIDEQYF TGTGCCAGCAGGCGGGGGATCGACGAGCAGTACTTC
. TRBJ1-2 TRBV29-1 CSVGPPHGYTF TGCAGCGTTGGGCCTCCTCATGGCTACACCTTC
. TRBJ2-7 TRBV10-3 CAISAGASGSYEQYF TGTGCCATCAGCGCGGGGGCTTCTGGGTCCTACGAGCAGTACTTC
TRBD1 TRBJ1-1 TRBV5-4 CASRQGGTNTEAFF TGTGCCAGCAGACAGGGGGGAACTAACACTGAAGCTTTCTTT
. TRBJ1-1 TRBV4-1 CASSQDGFGGGTEAFF TGCGCCAGCAGCCAAGATGGGTTCGGGGGAGGGACTGAAGCTTTCTTT